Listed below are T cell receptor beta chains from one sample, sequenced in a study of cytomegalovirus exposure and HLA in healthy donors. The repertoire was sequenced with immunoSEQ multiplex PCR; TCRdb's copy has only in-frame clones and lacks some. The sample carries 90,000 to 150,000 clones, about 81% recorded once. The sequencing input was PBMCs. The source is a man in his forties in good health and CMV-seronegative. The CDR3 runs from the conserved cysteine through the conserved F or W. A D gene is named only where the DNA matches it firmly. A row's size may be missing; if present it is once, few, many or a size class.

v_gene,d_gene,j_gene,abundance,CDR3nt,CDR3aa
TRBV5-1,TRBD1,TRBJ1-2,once,TGCGCCAGCAGCCCAAGGACAGGAGCAGTGAAAGGCTACACCTTC,CASSPRTGAVKGYTF
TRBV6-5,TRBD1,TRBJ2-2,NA,TGTGCCACTAACCGGGACAGTTTCACCGGGGAGCTGTTTTTT,CATNRDSFTGELFF
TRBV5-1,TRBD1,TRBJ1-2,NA,TGCGCCAGCAGCTCCGGGACAGGGGGCGATGGCTACACCTTC,CASSSGTGGDGYTF
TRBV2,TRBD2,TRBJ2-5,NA,TGTGCCAGCAGTGAAGCGCTTAGGCGGGGGGGAGACGAGACCCAGTACTTC,CASSEALRRGGDETQYF
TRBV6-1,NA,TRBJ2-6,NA,TGTGCCAGCATGACTTCTGGGGCCAACGTCCTGACTTTC,CASMTSGANVLTF
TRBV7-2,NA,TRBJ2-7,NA,TGTGCCAGCAGCCGTACTAGCTACGAGCAGTACTTC,CASSRTSYEQYF
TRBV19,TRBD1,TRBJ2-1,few,TGTGCCAGTAGTATTCGGACAGGACCGGTAAATGAGCAGTTCTTC,CASSIRTGPVNEQFF
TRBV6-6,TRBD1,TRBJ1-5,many,TGTGCCAGCAGCCCGGGGACAGGAGGCAATCAGCCCCAGCATTTT,CASSPGTGGNQPQHF
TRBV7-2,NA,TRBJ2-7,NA,TGTGCCAGCAGCCGGGTATTCGGGGACGAGCAGTACTTC,CASSRVFGDEQYF
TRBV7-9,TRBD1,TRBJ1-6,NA,TGTGCCAGCAGCTCGGGACAGGGGCTTGGTAATTCACCCCTCCACTTT,CASSSGQGLGNSPLHF
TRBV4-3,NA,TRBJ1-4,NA,TGCGCCAGCAGCCATCAGGCGTTCGAAGAAAAACTGTTTTTT,CASSHQAFEEKLFF
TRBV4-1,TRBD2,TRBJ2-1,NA,TGCGCCAGCAGTCAACAATTAGCGGGTTCGGCCTACAATGAGCAGTTCTTC,CASSQQLAGSAYNEQFF
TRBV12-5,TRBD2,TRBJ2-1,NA,TGTGCTAGTGGAGGGAGCGGGAGTGGAAATGAGCAGTTCTTC,CASGGSGSGNEQFF
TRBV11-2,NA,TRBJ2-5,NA,TGTGCCAGCAGCCCCGGGAGAGTAGAGACCCAGTACTTC,CASSPGRVETQYF
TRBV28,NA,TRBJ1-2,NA,TGTGCCACCGGGGGGGAGCTCTATGGCTACACCTTC,CATGGELYGYTF
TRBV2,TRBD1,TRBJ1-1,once,TGTGCCAGCAGCGACAGGGGGCTAAGGAACACTGAAGCTTTCTTT,CASSDRGLRNTEAFF
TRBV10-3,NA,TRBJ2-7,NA,TGTGCCATCAGGACTGAGTATCTGTACGAGCAGTACTTC,CAIRTEYLYEQYF
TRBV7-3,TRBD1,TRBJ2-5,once,TGTGCCAGCAGCTTAACTGGCGGGACAGGGGGCGTGAAGACCCAGTACTTC,CASSLTGGTGGVKTQYF